This TCR beta chain was found in a study of breast tumors, draining lymph nodes, adjacent tissues. The study's findings and limits: The lymph node origin of tumor T cells was framed as consistent with a hypothesis, not demonstrated. Luminal-like breast cancer showed significantly greater tumor-nontumor repertoire similarity than basal-like breast cancer did. Compared with lymph nodes, tumors were less diverse; compared with nontumor tissue, more. Most tumor T cells seemingly derive from lymph node, then expand in tumor.

Breast cancer patients provided tissue from their axillary draining lymph nodes. A single record per CDR3 protein comes from TCRdb applying MiXCR to the multiplex PCR reads. This sample yields under 110,000 distinct CDR3 sequences, of which about 30% are seen a single time; under 6.5% belongs to the top ten. This clonotype has at least ten counts. Its specificity is not known. A much larger clonotype is one base distant, so this may be a read error. This clonotype was obtained from a female donor with breast cancer. Some clones in this sample may be carry-over from other donors' samples. The sample consisted of axillary lymph node tissue.

The CDR3 loop is CSVIGEGAAPSYEQYF. The DNA for the CDR3 is TGCAGCGTCATAGGGGAGGGGGCAGCCCCTTCCTACGAGCAGTACTTC. The rearrangement links TRBV29-1 to TRBJ2-7; the D gene could be TRBD1 or TRBD2 (7 bases each). Germline V lookup: CDR1 SQVTM, CDR2 ANQGSEA. This CDR3 has 16 residues. The V gene lost 6 bases and the J gene lost 1 base, with 22 bases spanning the gap.